Presented here are 13 T cell receptor beta chains from one specimen sequenced in a study of cytomegalovirus exposure and HLA in healthy donors. Researchers ran the PCR with 60 Vbeta and 13 Jbeta primers. Produced via immunoSEQ multiplex PCR; TCRdb's table is partial and in-frame only. The sample lists about 150,000 clones, approximately 80% occurring once. The sample consisted of PBMCs. The receptors shown here come from a woman in her forties or fifties in good health and CMV-seropositive.

This clone appeared a single time. The chain is built from TRBV2 and TRBJ1-4; D is unresolved. Trimming removed 2 bases at V and 5 bases at J, with 12 bases between. From germline, CDR1 is SNHLY and CDR2 FYNNEI. The CDR3 is 15 residues long. For the CDR3, the DNA is TGTGCCAGCAGTGAAAGACGACTTGGAAATGAAAAACTGTTTTTT. Translation gives CASSERRLGNEKLFF.

For this clone: Different DNA sequences within this sample yield the same CDR3. The J gene is TRBJ1-1, the V gene TRBV18; 8 bases map to TRBD1. Germline-derived CDR1 and CDR2 are KGHSH and LQKENI. V lost 3 bases to trimming and J lost 1 base; unmatched junction nucleotides: 4. The CDR3 loop spans 15 amino acids. CDR3 protein: CASSPQGARNTEAFF. CDR3 bases: TGTGCCAGCTCACCTCAGGGGGCACGGAACACTGAAGCTTTCTTT.

The chain has TRBV6-6 and TRBJ2-1; D perhaps matches TRBD2 (6 bases). Trimming left V 5 bases short and J 9 bases short, with 14 bases between. This CDR3 comprises 13 residues. Per germline, CDR1 MNHNY and CDR2 SVGAGI (reference sequence). The CDR3: CASSERLGPEQFF. CDR3 coding DNA: TGTGCCAGCAGTGAGAGACTAGGGCCTGAGCAGTTCTTC.

The rearrangement joins TRBV29-1 to TRBJ1-4; D remains unclear. The V gene lost 4 bases and the J gene lost 8 bases, with 14 bases spanning the gap. This CDR3 spans 13 amino acids. Germline V gene lookup returns CDR1 SQVTM and CDR2 ANQGSEA. The CDR3 coding sequence is TGCAGCGTTGGGCGGTCCCCGGGGGAAAAACTGTTTTTT. It yields the protein CSVGRSPGEKLFF. The whole variable domain, filled in from reference TRBV29-1 and TRBJ1-4, reads SAVISQKPSRDICQRGTSLTIQCQVDSQVTMMFWYRQQPGQSLTLIATANQGSEATYESGFVIDKFPISRPNLTFSTLTVSNMSPEDSSIYLCSVGRSPGEKLFFGSGTQLSVL.

The gene calls are TRBV6-6 and TRBJ2-5; D is undetermined. The better agreement between TRBJ2-7 and the DNA end casts doubt on the J call. The CDR3 length is 15 residues. CDR1 and CDR2 (germline): MNHNY, SVGAGI (reference sequence). The CDR3 DNA sequence: TGTGCCAGCAGTTACTTGACGGTAGCTGCCTACGAGCAGTACTTC. This translates into CASSYLTVAAYEQYF.

This chain links TRBV15 with TRBJ1-6; tentative D call: TRBD1 (5 bases). The CDR3 is 15 residues long. CDR1 and CDR2 from the germline V gene are LNHNV and YYDKDF (reference sequence). Trimming took off 0 bases at V and 4 bases at J, with 7 bases between the two ends. The CDR3 here is CATSRDRGYNSPLHF. Written as DNA, the CDR3 is TGTGCCACCAGCAGAGATAGGGGATATAATTCACCCCTCCACTTT. The entire variable domain, with the rest obtained from reference TRBV15 and TRBJ1-6, is as follows: DAMVIQNPRYQVTQFGKPVTLSCSQTLNHNVMYWYQQKSSQAPKLLFHYYDKDFNNEADTPDNFQSRRPNTSFCFLDIRSPGLGDTAMYLCATSRDRGYNSPLHFGNGTRLTVT.

This chain connects TRBV2 to TRBJ1-2; the D gene is possibly TRBD1 (6 bases). The V gene lost 3 bases and the J gene lost 0 bases, with 8 bases spanning the gap. This CDR3 spans 14 amino acids. Germline V gene data show CDR1 as SNHLY and CDR2 as FYNNEI. The CDR3 protein is CASSDRQANYGYTF. The DNA for the CDR3 is TGTGCCAGCAGTGATCGACAGGCTAACTATGGCTACACCTTC. The full variable domain, completed using reference TRBV2 and TRBJ1-2, is EPEVTQTPSHQVTQMGQEVILRCVPISNHLYFYWYRQILGQKVEFLVSFYNNEISEKSEIFDDQFSVERPDGSNFTLKIRSTKLEDSAMYFCASSDRQANYGYTFGSGTRLTVV.

The rearrangement links TRBV30 to TRBJ2-7, with 8 bases fitting TRBD1. This CDR3 is 12 amino acids long. V trimming: 5 bases; J trimming: 6 bases; junction bases outside the gene matches: 6. Germline V gene sequence: CDR1 GTSNPN, CDR2 SVGIG (reference sequence). CDR3 bases: TGTGCCTGGGGACAGGGTATTGGCGAGCAGTACTTC. Translated: CAWGQGIGEQYF. Full variable domain (missing parts from reference TRBV30 and TRBJ2-7): SQTIHQWPATLVQPVGSPLSLECTVEGTSNPNLYWYRQAAGRGLQLLFYSVGIGQISSEVPQNLSASRPQDRQFILSSKKLLLSDSGFYLCAWGQGIGEQYFGPGTRLTVT.

The chain employs TRBV7-6 and TRBJ1-1; no reliable D call. CDR1 is SGHVS, CDR2 FNYEAQ, per germline. The CDR3 totals 13 residues. Trimming cost V 5 bases and J 1 base, with 8 bases left between them. The CDR3 DNA reads TGTGCCAGCAGCGCGAACAGGAACACTGAAGCTTTCTTT. Its translation: CASSANRNTEAFF.

The chain couples TRBV10-3 to TRBJ1-2; 10 bases line up with TRBD1. Germline CDR1 ENHRY, CDR2 SYGVKD. The CDR3 sequence is 14 residues long. With 4 bases clipped from V and 8 bases from J, the junction kept 7 bases outside the gene matches. CDR3 loop: CAISAGTGVWGYTF. Written as DNA, the CDR3 is TGTGCCATCAGTGCCGGGACAGGGGTATGGGGCTACACCTTC.

CDR3 in amino acids: CASSPDSGNQPQHF. DNA of the CDR3: TGTGCCAGCAGCCCAGACAGCGGCAATCAGCCCCAGCATTTT. The chain uses TRBV7-6 and TRBJ1-5, with D maybe TRBD1 (5 bases). The germline V gene has CDR1 SGHVS and CDR2 FNYEAQ. CDR3 length: 14 amino acids. With 5 bases removed from V and 2 bases from J, the gap between germline ends came to 10 bases. The full variable domain, rest sourced from reference TRBV7-6 and TRBJ1-5, is GAGVSQSPRYKVTKRGQDVALRCDPISGHVSLYWYRQALGQGPEFLTYFNYEAQQDKSGLPNDRFSAERPEGSISTLTIQRTEQRDSAMYRCASSPDSGNQPQHFGDGTRLSIL.

The rearrangement uses TRBV27 and TRBJ1-6; 11 bases fit TRBD1. The CDR3 spans 17 residues. Germline V gene sequence: CDR1 MNHEY, CDR2 SMNVEV (reference sequence). J gave up 3 bases and V 6 bases, and 7 bases lay outside the gene matches. This CDR3 reads CASRLYGTGGYNSPLHF. CDR3 sequence (DNA): TGTGCCAGCAGATTGTATGGGACAGGGGGCTATAATTCACCCCTCCACTTT.

The chain has TRBV7-9 and TRBJ2-7, with 7 bases identical to TRBD1. The V gene end was trimmed by 1 base and the J gene end by 5 bases; junction bases not matched to a gene: 5. Germline values: CDR1 SEHNR, CDR2 FQNEAQ (reference sequence). This CDR3 is 14 amino acids long. In nucleotides, the CDR3 is TGTGCCAGCAGCTTAGATAGACAGGGAGACGAGCAGTACTTC. Translation: CASSLDRQGDEQYF.